This T cell receptor (beta chain) was recorded in a study of shared clonotypes between healthy human individuals. This clone has more than one count but fewer than ten. Everyone who donated was a Caucasian adult who lived in Nashville, Tennessee. Trimming took 4 bases from V and 4 from J; bases not matched to a gene: 10. Germline CDR1 is LGHNA and CDR2 is YSLEER. The CDR3 covers 17 residues. The authors ran the assay at deep level. Produced via immunoSEQ multiplex PCR; TCRdb's table is partial and in-frame only. The table lists about 560,000 clones, roughly four fifths of them singletons, with about 12% in the top ten.

Source material: PBMCs. The receptor comes from a woman in her thirties or forties in good health. Some clones in this sample may be carry-over from other donors' samples. The rearrangement joins TRBV4-3 to TRBJ2-1; 10 nucleotides match TRBD1. The CDR3, as DNA: TGCGCCAGCAGCCGATCCTCCGGGACAGGGGCGTACAATGAGCAGTTCTTC. This codes for CASSRSSGTGAYNEQFF.